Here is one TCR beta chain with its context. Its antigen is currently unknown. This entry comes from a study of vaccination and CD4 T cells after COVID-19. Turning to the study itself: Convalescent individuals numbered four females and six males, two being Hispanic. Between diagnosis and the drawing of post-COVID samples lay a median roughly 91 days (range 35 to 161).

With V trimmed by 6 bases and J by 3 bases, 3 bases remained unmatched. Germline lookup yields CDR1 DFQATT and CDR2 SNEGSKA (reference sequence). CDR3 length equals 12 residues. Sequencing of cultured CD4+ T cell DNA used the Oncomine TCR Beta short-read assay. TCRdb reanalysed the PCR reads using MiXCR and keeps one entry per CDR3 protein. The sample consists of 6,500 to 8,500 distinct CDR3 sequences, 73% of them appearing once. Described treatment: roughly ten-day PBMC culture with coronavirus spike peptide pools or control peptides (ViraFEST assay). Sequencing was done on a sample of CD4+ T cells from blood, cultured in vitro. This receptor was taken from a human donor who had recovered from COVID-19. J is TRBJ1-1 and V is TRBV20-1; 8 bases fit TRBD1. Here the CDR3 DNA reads TGCAGTGCCATGGACAGGGACACTGAAGCTTTCTTT. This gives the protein CSAMDRDTEAFF.